This is a list of T cell receptor beta chains from one sample in a study of metastatic and nonmetastatic thyroid tumors. Using MiXCR, TCRdb re-called clones from the PCR reads. The sample consists of more than 10,000 clones, roughly an eighth of them appearing once. What was sequenced was blood. All receptors come from a female donor with papillary thyroid cancer or a benign thyroid nodule (not recorded which). Some clones in this sample may be carry-over from other donors' samples. Both conserved end residues are part of each CDR3. Each record gives: V gene, J gene, D gene, CDR3 length, clone size, CDR3 protein, CDR3 DNA. A D gene is named only where the DNA matches it firmly. Clone size is stated in some rows and not others, as once, few, many or a class when expanded.

V: TRBV6-1; J: TRBJ2-1; D: TRBD2; length: 15; size: medium-sized; CDR3: CASSVREGLYNEQFF; DNA: TGTGCCAGCAGTGTGAGGGAGGGGCTATACAATGAGCAGTTCTTC
V: TRBV25-1; J: TRBJ2-7; D: TRBD1; length: 13; size: many; CDR3: CASTRDRTYEQYF; DNA: TGTGCCAGCACCCGGGACAGGACCTACGAGCAGTACTTC
V: TRBV12-5; J: TRBJ2-7; D: TRBD1; length: 15; size: -; CDR3: CASGSRGTVSYEQYF; DNA: TGTGCTAGTGGTAGCAGGGGGACAGTTTCCTACGAGCAGTACTTC
V: TRBV5-6; J: TRBJ2-3; D: TRBD2; length: 17; size: many; CDR3: CASSSTIAGAGGDTQYF; DNA: TGTGCCAGCAGCTCGACAATAGCGGGGGCCGGGGGAGATACGCAGTATTTT
V: TRBV19; J: TRBJ2-7; D: TRBD1; length: 16; size: -; CDR3: CASSIAPTGLDYEQYF; DNA: TGTGCCAGTAGTATAGCCCCGACAGGGTTGGACTACGAGCAGTACTTC
V: TRBV6-1; J: TRBJ1-1; D: -; length: 11; size: large; CDR3: CASMGGTEAFF; DNA: TGTGCCAGCATGGGAGGCACTGAAGCTTTCTTT
V: TRBV20-1; J: TRBJ2-3; D: TRBD1; length: 19; size: many; CDR3: CSATDGQGKWSPPADTQYF; DNA: TGCAGTGCTACGGACGGACAGGGCAAGTGGTCCCCCCCCGCAGATACGCAGTATTTT
V: TRBV27; J: TRBJ2-7; D: -; length: 13; size: -; CDR3: CASSFSFLREQYF; DNA: TGTGCCAGCAGTTTCAGTTTTCTGCGCGAGCAGTACTTC
V: TRBV12-3/TRBV12-4; J: TRBJ2-5; D: TRBD1; length: 14; size: -; CDR3: CASSLGGFQETQYF; DNA: TGTGCCAGCAGCCTAGGGGGCTTTCAAGAGACCCAGTACTTC
V: TRBV6-5; J: TRBJ2-5; D: -; length: 18; size: -; CDR3: CASSYNLRLGKDQETQYF; DNA: TGTGCCAGCAGTTATAACCTACGACTAGGGAAGGATCAAGAGACCCAGTACTTC
V: TRBV7-6; J: TRBJ2-3; D: -; length: 14; size: many; CDR3: CASSLDGSTDTQYF; DNA: TGTGCCAGCAGCTTGGACGGGAGCACAGATACGCAGTATTTT
V: TRBV5-4; J: TRBJ2-2; D: TRBD1; length: 15; size: many; CDR3: CASSFETGAVGELFF; DNA: TGTGCCAGCAGCTTCGAGACAGGGGCGGTCGGGGAGCTGTTTTTT
V: TRBV10-3; J: TRBJ2-1; D: -; length: 18; size: many; CDR3: CAISDPPGEPSSYNEQFF; DNA: TGTGCCATCAGTGATCCCCCCGGGGAGCCGAGCTCCTACAATGAGCAGTTCTTC
V: TRBV30; J: TRBJ1-2; D: -; length: 11; size: many; CDR3: CAWSGGEGYTF; DNA: TGTGCCTGGTCAGGAGGGGAAGGCTACACCTTC
V: TRBV5-1; J: TRBJ1-6; D: TRBD1; length: 16; size: few; CDR3: CASSPSRDRGDSPLHF; DNA: TGCGCCAGCAGCCCGAGTCGGGACAGGGGAGATTCACCCCTCCACTTT
V: TRBV7-2; J: TRBJ1-4; D: -; length: 16; size: once; CDR3: CASSFSPKSIQSKLFF; DNA: TGTGCCAGCAGCTTCTCGCCAAAGTCCATACAGTCTAAACTGTTTTTT
V: TRBV5-4; J: TRBJ2-3; D: -; length: 15; size: many; CDR3: CASSLTGALTDTQYF; DNA: TGTGCCAGCAGCTTAACGGGGGCCCTCACAGATACGCAGTATTTT
V: TRBV27; J: TRBJ1-6; D: TRBD1; length: 12; size: medium-sized; CDR3: CASSTGESPLHF; DNA: TGTGCCAGCAGCACAGGGGAGTCACCCCTCCACTTT
V: TRBV5-1; J: TRBJ2-2; D: -; length: 15; size: -; CDR3: CASSLTYSYTGELFF; DNA: TGCGCCAGCAGCTTGACTTATTCCTACACCGGGGAGCTGTTTTTT
V: TRBV28; J: TRBJ2-1; D: -; length: 12; size: many; CDR3: CASSYSENEQFF; DNA: TGTGCCAGCAGTTATAGCGAGAATGAGCAGTTCTTC
V: TRBV10-3; J: TRBJ1-2; D: TRBD1; length: 14; size: many; CDR3: CAIRQDRGGEGYTF; DNA: TGTGCCATCAGGCAGGACAGGGGGGGCGAAGGCTACACCTTC
V: TRBV6-1; J: TRBJ1-4; D: -; length: 16; size: many; CDR3: CASKEGSGATNEKLFF; DNA: TGTGCCAGCAAGGAGGGATCCGGGGCGACTAATGAAAAACTGTTTTTT
V: TRBV9; J: TRBJ2-5; D: TRBD1; length: 15; size: many; CDR3: CASSVTTGAGETQYF; DNA: TGTGCCAGCAGCGTCACGACAGGGGCAGGGGAGACCCAGTACTTC
V: TRBV28; J: TRBJ1-1; D: TRBD1; length: 15; size: medium-sized; CDR3: CASSLSQGVRAEAFF; DNA: TGTGCCAGCAGTTTATCACAGGGGGTGAGGGCTGAAGCTTTCTTT
V: TRBV4-1; J: TRBJ2-7; D: -; length: 13; size: many; CDR3: CASSQRLAYEQYF; DNA: TGCGCCAGCAGCCAAAGACTAGCCTACGAGCAGTACTTC
V: TRBV11-2; J: TRBJ2-1; D: -; length: 16; size: many; CDR3: CASSLRSDSSYNEQFF; DNA: TGTGCCAGCAGCCTAAGGTCAGACAGCTCCTACAATGAGCAGTTCTTC
V: TRBV2; J: TRBJ2-5; D: -; length: 13; size: many; CDR3: CASSDRSGETQYF; DNA: TGTGCCAGCAGTGACAGGTCGGGGGAGACCCAGTACTTC
V: TRBV6-1; J: TRBJ1-1; D: TRBD1; length: 15; size: medium-sized; CDR3: CASSALGTGNTEAFF; DNA: TGTGCCAGCAGTGCCCTTGGGACAGGGAACACTGAAGCTTTCTTT
V: TRBV4-1; J: TRBJ2-1; D: TRBD1; length: 17; size: few; CDR3: CASSQEGTGGFYNEQFF; DNA: TGCGCCAGCAGCCAAGAGGGGACAGGGGGCTTCTACAATGAGCAGTTCTTC
V: TRBV2; J: TRBJ2-3; D: TRBD2; length: 15; size: many; CDR3: CASSLGLAETDTQYF; DNA: TGTGCCAGCAGCTTGGGACTAGCGGAAACAGATACGCAGTATTTT
V: TRBV4-2; J: TRBJ2-1; D: TRBD2; length: 18; size: many; CDR3: CASSQDGAGVSPANEQFF; DNA: TGTGCCAGCAGCCAAGATGGGGCGGGAGTGAGCCCCGCCAATGAGCAGTTCTTC
V: TRBV4-2; J: TRBJ2-3; D: -; length: 16; size: many; CDR3: CASSQVQPTSTDTQYF; DNA: TGTGCCAGCAGCCAAGTACAGCCAACTAGCACAGATACGCAGTATTTT
V: TRBV6-1; J: TRBJ1-1; D: TRBD1; length: 16; size: medium-sized; CDR3: CASRGGTGGPGTEAFF; DNA: TGTGCCAGCAGAGGGGGGACAGGGGGGCCGGGCACTGAAGCTTTCTTT
V: TRBV24-1; J: TRBJ2-3; D: -; length: 16; size: many; CDR3: CATSDLPGLGTDTQYF; DNA: TGTGCCACCAGTGATTTGCCCGGGCTGGGGACAGATACGCAGTATTTT
V: TRBV6-1; J: TRBJ1-2; D: -; length: 15; size: medium-sized; CDR3: CASSEWHGDNYGYTF; DNA: TGTGCCAGCAGTGAATGGCACGGGGATAACTATGGCTACACCTTC
V: TRBV6-5; J: TRBJ1-1; D: -; length: 13; size: few; CDR3: CASSHMGNTEAFF; DNA: TGTGCCAGCAGTCACATGGGGAACACTGAAGCTTTCTTT
V: TRBV28; J: TRBJ1-2; D: -; length: 13; size: medium-sized; CDR3: CASSVQGPYGYTF; DNA: TGTGCCAGCAGTGTACAGGGTCCCTATGGCTACACCTTC
V: TRBV19; J: TRBJ1-1; D: TRBD1; length: 12; size: many; CDR3: CASGQGLTEAFF; DNA: TGTGCCAGCGGACAGGGGTTAACTGAAGCTTTCTTT
V: TRBV2; J: TRBJ2-1; D: TRBD1; length: 15; size: many; CDR3: CASSEIGTGYNEQFF; DNA: TGTGCCAGCAGTGAAATTGGGACAGGATACAATGAGCAGTTCTTC
V: TRBV28; J: TRBJ2-1; D: -; length: 14; size: -; CDR3: CASRLPGPSNEQFF; DNA: TGTGCCAGCAGGTTACCGGGACCCTCCAATGAGCAGTTCTTC
V: TRBV6-1; J: TRBJ2-7; D: -; length: 14; size: medium-sized; CDR3: CASRRRDAPYEQYF; DNA: TGTGCCAGCAGGAGGCGGGATGCCCCCTACGAGCAGTACTTC
V: TRBV7-8; J: TRBJ1-1; D: -; length: 15; size: many; CDR3: CASSLAPGGSTEAFF; DNA: TGTGCCAGCAGCTTAGCCCCGGGAGGGTCCACTGAAGCTTTCTTT
V: TRBV2; J: TRBJ2-7; D: TRBD1; length: 14; size: -; CDR3: CASLSGQGSHEQYF; DNA: TGTGCCAGCTTGTCGGGACAGGGAAGTCACGAGCAGTACTTC
V: TRBV20-1; J: TRBJ2-3; D: TRBD2; length: 15; size: few; CDR3: CSARVLAGGPHTQYF; DNA: TGCAGTGCTAGAGTATTAGCGGGAGGGCCGCATACGCAGTATTTT
V: TRBV11-2; J: TRBJ2-3; D: TRBD2; length: 15; size: -; CDR3: CASSLDSGGTDTQYF; DNA: TGTGCCAGCAGCTTAGATAGCGGGGGGACAGATACGCAGTATTTT
V: TRBV6-1; J: TRBJ2-1; D: -; length: 14; size: medium-sized; CDR3: CASSEVGGGHEQFF; DNA: TGTGCCAGCAGTGAAGTCGGGGGCGGACATGAGCAGTTCTTC
V: TRBV20-1; J: TRBJ1-2; D: TRBD1; length: 15; size: many; CDR3: CSATLGLTGDYGYTF; DNA: TGCAGTGCTACCCTCGGGCTTACAGGGGACTATGGCTACACCTTC
V: TRBV6-1; J: TRBJ1-1; D: -; length: 13; size: medium-sized; CDR3: CASSPTVDTEAFF; DNA: TGTGCCAGCAGCCCGACAGTGGACACTGAAGCTTTCTTT
V: TRBV7-8; J: TRBJ2-3; D: -; length: 15; size: many; CDR3: CASSLAVLSRDTQYF; DNA: TGTGCCAGCAGCTTAGCGGTACTGTCCCGAGATACGCAGTATTTT
V: TRBV2; J: TRBJ1-4; D: TRBD1; length: 14; size: many; CDR3: CASSTDRAGEKLFF; DNA: TGTGCCAGCAGCACTGACAGGGCCGGGGAAAAACTGTTTTTT
V: TRBV27; J: TRBJ1-4; D: -; length: 12; size: many; CDR3: CASSRRDEKLFF; DNA: TGTGCCAGCAGTAGGAGGGATGAAAAACTGTTTTTT
V: TRBV20-1; J: TRBJ2-5; D: TRBD2; length: 14; size: -; CDR3: CSANGGTTQETQYF; DNA: TGCAGTGCTAATGGGGGGACTACTCAAGAGACCCAGTACTTC
V: TRBV4-3; J: TRBJ2-7; D: TRBD1; length: 15; size: many; CDR3: CASSQGQGGTYEQYF; DNA: TGCGCCAGCAGCCAAGGACAGGGGGGAACCTACGAGCAGTACTTC
V: TRBV5-1; J: TRBJ2-1; D: -; length: 13; size: -; CDR3: CASSLGDHNEQFF; DNA: TGCGCCAGCAGCTTGGGAGACCACAATGAGCAGTTCTTC
V: TRBV11-2; J: TRBJ2-2; D: TRBD2; length: 19; size: -; CDR3: CASSPNGLAGGPGTVELFF; DNA: TGTGCCAGCAGCCCGAACGGACTAGCTGGAGGGCCGGGCACCGTGGAGCTGTTTTTT